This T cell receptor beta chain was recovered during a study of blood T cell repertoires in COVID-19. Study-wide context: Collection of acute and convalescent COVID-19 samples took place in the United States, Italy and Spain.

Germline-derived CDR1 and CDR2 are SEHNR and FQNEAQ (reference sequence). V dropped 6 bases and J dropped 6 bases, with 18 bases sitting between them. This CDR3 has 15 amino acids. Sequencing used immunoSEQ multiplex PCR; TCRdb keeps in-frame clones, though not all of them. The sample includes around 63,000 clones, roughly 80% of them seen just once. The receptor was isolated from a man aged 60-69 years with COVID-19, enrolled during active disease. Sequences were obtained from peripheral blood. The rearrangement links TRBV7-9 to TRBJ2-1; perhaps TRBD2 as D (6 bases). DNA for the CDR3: TGTGCCAGCAGTTTGAGAGGGACTGAGGGCAATGAGCAGTTCTTC. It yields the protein CASSLRGTEGNEQFF.